Listed below are T cell receptor beta chains from one sample, sequenced in a study of T-cell reconstitution after alpha-beta-depleted transplantation in children. TCRdb reprocessed the PCR reads via MiXCR and lists one record per CDR3 protein. Of some 590,000 distinct CDR3 sequences in the sample, more than 9% were seen once. This specimen was PBMCs from the stem cell graft donor, taken from the stem cell graft. These receptors were taken from a human donor who donated a stem cell graft to a child with acute myeloid leukemia. The CDR3 runs from the conserved cysteine through the conserved F or W. D genes are given only for firm matches. Clone size appears in some rows only: once, few, many, or a class for an expanded clone.

size	V	D	J	DNA	CDR3
few	TRBV4-3	NA	TRBJ1-5	TGCGCCAGCAGCCAAGATGGCAGGTATCAGCCCCAGCATTTT	CASSQDGRYQPQHF
NA	TRBV7-3	TRBD2	TRBJ2-2	TGTGCCAGCAGCTTAAGACTAGCGGGAGACGGGGAGCTGTTTTTT	CASSLRLAGDGELFF
few	TRBV4-3	NA	TRBJ2-5	TGCGCCAGCAGCCAAGATATCGGGGTTCAAGAGACCCAGTACTTC	CASSQDIGVQETQYF
few	TRBV20-1	TRBD1	TRBJ1-2	TGCAGTGCAACAAAGAGGACAGGGGCTAACTATGGCTACACCTTC	CSATKRTGANYGYTF
few	TRBV10-2	TRBD2	TRBJ2-1	TGCGCCAGCAGTGATATACTAGCGGGAGGTAGTAATGAGCAGTTCTTC	CASSDILAGGSNEQFF
few	TRBV5-1	TRBD2	TRBJ2-1	TGCGCCAGCAGCTTGCGGGCTAGCGGGAGGGTGAATGAGCAGTTCTTC	CASSLRASGRVNEQFF
many	TRBV11-2	NA	TRBJ2-1	TGTGCCAGCAGCCCGAGCATAGACACATACAATGAGCAGTTCTTC	CASSPSIDTYNEQFF
NA	TRBV25-1	TRBD1	TRBJ1-6	TGTGCCAGCAGTGAAGGCGACAGGGCCTCACCCCTCCACTTT	CASSEGDRASPLHF
NA	TRBV4-3	TRBD1	TRBJ2-7	TGCGCCAGCAGCCAATGGGACAGGGGGCGGGAGCAGTACTTC	CASSQWDRGREQYF
many	TRBV28	NA	TRBJ2-7	TGTGCCAGCAGTTGGACCTACGAGCAGTACTTC	CASSWTYEQYF
many	TRBV6-2/TRBV6-3	TRBD2	TRBJ2-7	TGTGCCAGCAGTCCTAGCGGGAGTTTCCACGAGCAGTACTTC	CASSPSGSFHEQYF
many	TRBV2	TRBD2	TRBJ2-1	TGTGCCACTAGGACTAGCCCCCACAATGAGCAGTTCTTC	CATRTSPHNEQFF
NA	TRBV11-1	TRBD2	TRBJ2-1	TGTGCCAGCAGCTTATATGGTACTAGCGGGAGGGTCTCCTACAATGAGCAGTTCTTC	CASSLYGTSGRVSYNEQFF
NA	TRBV11-2	TRBD2	TRBJ2-3	TGTGCCAGCAGCAGCGGGAGGGCCGGGGATACGCAGTATTTT	CASSSGRAGDTQYF
few	TRBV25-1	TRBD1	TRBJ2-6	TGTGCCAGCAGTGTAGCCGGGACAGGGCATCGAACTGGGGCCAACGTCCTGACTTTC	CASSVAGTGHRTGANVLTF
many	TRBV5-1	TRBD1	TRBJ1-1	TGCGCCAGCAGTGAGGGGACAGGGCTGAACACTGAAGCTTTCTTT	CASSEGTGLNTEAFF
many	TRBV9	NA	TRBJ2-7	TGTGCCAGCAGCGTAGCCGGGACCTCCTCCTACGAGCAGTACTTC	CASSVAGTSSYEQYF
NA	TRBV5-1	TRBD1	TRBJ2-3	TGCGCCAGCAGCTACTCGACAGGGATCACAGATACGCAGTATTTT	CASSYSTGITDTQYF
few	TRBV6-1	NA	TRBJ2-7	TGTGCCAGCAGTGTAACGACGAAGTACTTC	CASSVTTKYF
NA	TRBV7-3	TRBD1	TRBJ2-7	TGTGCCAGCAGCTTTATGCCGGGACAGGGCTACGAGCAGTACTTC	CASSFMPGQGYEQYF
few	TRBV29-1	TRBD2	TRBJ2-7	TGCAGCGTCTCCGGACTAGCTGTCAAGGAGCAGTACTTC	CSVSGLAVKEQYF
NA	TRBV7-2	NA	TRBJ1-1	TGTGCCAGCAGCTTACACGGACGCCTTAATGAAGCTTTCTTT	CASSLHGRLNEAFF
NA	TRBV5-5	TRBD1	TRBJ1-1	TGTGCCAGCAGGTTCATGACAGGGAGCGGCACTGAAGCTTTCTTT	CASRFMTGSGTEAFF
NA	TRBV7-9	TRBD1	TRBJ1-5	TGCGCCAGCAGCCCCGGGACAGGGGGCGGGCAGCCCCAGCATTTT	CASSPGTGGGQPQHF
few	TRBV10-3	NA	TRBJ2-3	TGTGCCATCAGTGAGGGAGGACCAGATACGCAGTATTTT	CAISEGGPDTQYF
few	TRBV7-9	NA	TRBJ2-3	TGTGCCAGCAGCTTAGAGGGGCACCCAAGCGATACGCAGTATTTT	CASSLEGHPSDTQYF
many	TRBV19	NA	TRBJ2-1	TGTGCCAGTAGTATAATGGATGAGCAGTTCTTC	CASSIMDEQFF
NA	TRBV12-3/TRBV12-4	TRBD1	TRBJ1-3	TGTGCCAGCGGGAATGGAAGGGGGCCTGGAAACACCATATATTTT	CASGNGRGPGNTIYF
NA	TRBV15	NA	TRBJ1-5	TGTGCCACCAGCACCCCGGGGTCAGGTCAGCCCCAGCATTTT	CATSTPGSGQPQHF
many	TRBV6-2/TRBV6-3	NA	TRBJ2-7	TGTGCCAGCAGTTACTCTCAACAGGGACTACGCTCCTACGAGCAGTACTTC	CASSYSQQGLRSYEQYF
few	TRBV30	NA	TRBJ2-1	TGTGCCTGGAGTGTAGGCGGTTTCAATGAGCAGTTCTTC	CAWSVGGFNEQFF
few	TRBV7-3	NA	TRBJ1-2	TGTGCCAGCAGCTTAGGGGCAGGACCGAACTATGGCTACACCTTC	CASSLGAGPNYGYTF
NA	TRBV7-8	TRBD1	TRBJ2-2	TGTGCCAGCAGCTTAGGGGACAGATCCACCGGGGAGCTGTTTTTT	CASSLGDRSTGELFF
few	TRBV12-3/TRBV12-4	NA	TRBJ1-1	TGTGCCAGCAGTTTGGGGTTCCGAGGGACTGAAGCTTTCTTT	CASSLGFRGTEAFF
many	TRBV28	TRBD2	TRBJ2-7	TGTGCCAGCAGTACCCGAGAGCGGGGATCCTACGAGCAGTACTTC	CASSTRERGSYEQYF
NA	TRBV4-3	TRBD1	TRBJ2-1	TGCGCCAGCAGCGGCCGGGACAGGAAAGACAATGAGCAGTTCTTC	CASSGRDRKDNEQFF
many	TRBV9	TRBD2	TRBJ2-1	TGTGCCAGCAGCGTAGTAGGACTAGCGAGCGGTAATGAGCAGTTCTTC	CASSVVGLASGNEQFF
few	TRBV27	TRBD1	TRBJ1-2	TGTGCCAGCAGTTTATCGGGACAGTCCTATGGCTACACCTTC	CASSLSGQSYGYTF
NA	TRBV20-1	NA	TRBJ2-3	TGCAGTGCTAGATTCCCAGATACGCAGTATTTT	CSARFPDTQYF
many	TRBV20-1	NA	TRBJ2-1	TGCAGTGCCCCGAGGGGGGGAAACAATGAGCAGTTCTTC	CSAPRGGNNEQFF
NA	TRBV29-1	NA	TRBJ2-3	TGCAGCGGAATCGGGGGCAGGCTTGCCACAGATACGCAGTATTTT	CSGIGGRLATDTQYF
many	TRBV12-3/TRBV12-4	NA	TRBJ1-6	TGTGCCAGCAGCCCCCTTGGCGGTGGTTCACCCCTCCACTTT	CASSPLGGGSPLHF